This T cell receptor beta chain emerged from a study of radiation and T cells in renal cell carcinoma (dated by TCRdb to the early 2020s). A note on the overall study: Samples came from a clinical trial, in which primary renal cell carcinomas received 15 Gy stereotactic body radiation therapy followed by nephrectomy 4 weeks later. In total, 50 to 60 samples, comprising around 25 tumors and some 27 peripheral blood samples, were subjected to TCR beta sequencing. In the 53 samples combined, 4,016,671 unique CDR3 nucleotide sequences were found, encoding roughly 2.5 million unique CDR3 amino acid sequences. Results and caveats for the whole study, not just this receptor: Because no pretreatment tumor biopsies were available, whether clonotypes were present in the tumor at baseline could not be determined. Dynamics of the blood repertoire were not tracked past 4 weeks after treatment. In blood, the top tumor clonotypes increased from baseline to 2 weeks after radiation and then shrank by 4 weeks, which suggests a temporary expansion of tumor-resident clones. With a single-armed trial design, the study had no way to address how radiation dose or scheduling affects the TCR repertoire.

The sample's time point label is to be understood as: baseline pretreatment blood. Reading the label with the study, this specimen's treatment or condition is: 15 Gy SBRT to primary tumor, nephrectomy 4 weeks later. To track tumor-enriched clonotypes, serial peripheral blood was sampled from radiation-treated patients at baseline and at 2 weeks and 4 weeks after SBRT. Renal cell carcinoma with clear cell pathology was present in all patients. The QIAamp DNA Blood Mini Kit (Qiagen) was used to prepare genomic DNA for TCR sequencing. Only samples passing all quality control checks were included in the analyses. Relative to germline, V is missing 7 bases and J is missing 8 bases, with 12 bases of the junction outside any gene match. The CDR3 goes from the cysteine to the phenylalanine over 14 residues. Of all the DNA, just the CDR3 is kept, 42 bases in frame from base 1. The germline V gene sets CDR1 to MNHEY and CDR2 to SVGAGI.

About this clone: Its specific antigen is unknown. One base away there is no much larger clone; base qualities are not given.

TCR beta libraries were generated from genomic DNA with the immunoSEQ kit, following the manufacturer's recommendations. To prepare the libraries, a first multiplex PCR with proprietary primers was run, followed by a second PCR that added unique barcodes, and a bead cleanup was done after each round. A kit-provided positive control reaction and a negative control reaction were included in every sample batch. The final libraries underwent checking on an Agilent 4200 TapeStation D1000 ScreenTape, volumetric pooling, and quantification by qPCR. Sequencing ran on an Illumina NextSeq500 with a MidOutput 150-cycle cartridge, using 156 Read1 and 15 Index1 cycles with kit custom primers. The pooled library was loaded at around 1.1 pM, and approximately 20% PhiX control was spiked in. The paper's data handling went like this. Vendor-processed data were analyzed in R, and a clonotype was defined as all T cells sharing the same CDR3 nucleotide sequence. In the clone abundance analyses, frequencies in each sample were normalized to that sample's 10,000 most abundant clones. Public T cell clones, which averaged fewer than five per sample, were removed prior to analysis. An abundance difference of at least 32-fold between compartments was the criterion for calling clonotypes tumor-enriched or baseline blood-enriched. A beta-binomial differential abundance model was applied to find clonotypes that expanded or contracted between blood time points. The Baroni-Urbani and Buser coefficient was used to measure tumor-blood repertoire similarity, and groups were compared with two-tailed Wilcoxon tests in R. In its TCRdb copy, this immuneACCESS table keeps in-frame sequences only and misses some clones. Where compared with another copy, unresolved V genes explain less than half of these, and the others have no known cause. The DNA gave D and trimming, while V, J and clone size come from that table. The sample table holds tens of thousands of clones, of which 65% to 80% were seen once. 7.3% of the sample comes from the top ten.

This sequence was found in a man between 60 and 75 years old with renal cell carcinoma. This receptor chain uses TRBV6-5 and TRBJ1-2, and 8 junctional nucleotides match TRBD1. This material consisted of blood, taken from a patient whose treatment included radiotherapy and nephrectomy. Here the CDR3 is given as CASTRTGRLWGYTF. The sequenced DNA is TGTGCCAGCACCCGGACAGGGAGGCTATGGGGCTACACCTTC.